The rows below give T cell receptor beta chains drawn from one sample of a study of T cells in Graves' hyperthyroidism and ophthalmopathy. TCRdb used MiXCR to reprocess the multiplex PCR reads, holding one entry per CDR3 protein. The data contain approximately 530,000 distinct CDR3 sequences, 16% of them seen just once; the ten biggest clones take up about 20%. The specimen was blood. These TCRs come from a woman aged 18-29 years with Graves' hyperthyroidism. CDR3s include the opening cysteine and the closing phenylalanine or tryptophan.

V	J	CDR3
TRBV4-1	TRBJ2-1	CASSQAGGLGYNEQFF
TRBV18	TRBJ1-2	CASSASGQTYGYTF
TRBV7-2	TRBJ2-7	CASSQQTVFSEQYF
TRBV7-9	TRBJ2-1	CASSLARGLYNEQFF
TRBV5-6	TRBJ2-1	CASSLGFKIAGGNYNEQFF
TRBV27	TRBJ1-2	CASSLQSGRGVRGYTF
TRBV7-9	TRBJ2-3	CASSRSGGAFFDGTDTQYF
TRBV7-2	TRBJ1-5	CASSHGRQPQHF
TRBV3-1	TRBJ2-1	CASSQDYLSYNEQFF
TRBV2	TRBJ2-4	CASRRAPKNIQYF
TRBV11-3	TRBJ2-3	CASSSRDSRTDTQYF
TRBV10-3	TRBJ2-2	CAVRNTGDTGELFF
TRBV12-3/TRBV12-4	TRBJ2-3	CASSLSRADTQYF
TRBV6-2/TRBV6-3	TRBJ2-7	CASGPDRVSYEQYF
TRBV3-1	TRBJ2-1	CASSQGTSGSPYNEQFF
TRBV12-3/TRBV12-4	TRBJ1-5	CASSLERGGNQPQHF
TRBV12-3/TRBV12-4	TRBJ1-4	CASRSTGVVFKEKLFF
TRBV7-2	TRBJ2-3	CATILAGGLDTQYF
TRBV24-1	TRBJ2-1	CATSDRELNNEQLF
TRBV5-8	TRBJ2-7	CANEVLVYEQYF
TRBV5-1	TRBJ1-2	CASSLVGFNYGYTF
TRBV5-1	TRBJ2-2	CASSLPVRATGELFF
TRBV6-1	TRBJ1-2	CASFGGRFYGYTF
TRBV13	TRBJ2-3	CASSFVAEYTDTQYF
TRBV5-1	TRBJ1-5	CASSGLHQPQHF
TRBV20-1	TRBJ2-1	CSAAELAGVGNEQFF